These T cell receptor beta chains were read from a single sample in a study of Tregs in tolerant kidney transplant recipients. Data came from immunoSEQ multiplex PCR; TCRdb stores just in-frame clones and leaves some out. Of 15,000 to 25,000 clones in the sample, around 71% were seen once. Their cognate antigens are unknown. Sequencing was carried out using Tregs from blood cultured with allogeneic cells. Receptor source: a human donor in good health. Each CDR3 is given with its conserved first and last residue. The order of the fields is V gene, D gene, clone size, J gene, CDR3 protein, CDR3 DNA. D genes are given only for firm matches. Size tells how often a clone was seen (once, few, many) or the class of an expanded clone, and some rows leave it out.

TRBV7-9	TRBD2	.	TRBJ2-4	CASSHSGTSASKNIQYF	TGTGCCAGCAGCCATTCGGGGACTAGCGCCTCCAAAAACATTCAGTACTTC
TRBV19	.	.	TRBJ1-6	CASSRGAGSPLHF	TGTGCCAGTAGTCGGGGGGCCGGTTCACCCCTCCACTTT
TRBV6-1	TRBD2	.	TRBJ2-1	CASRSAAGAQGEQFF	TGTGCCAGCCGATCGGCAGCGGGGGCCCAGGGTGAGCAGTTCTTC
TRBV29-1	TRBD1	medium-sized	TRBJ1-4	CSVEGFTGEREKLFF	TGCAGCGTTGAAGGCTTTACAGGGGAGAGGGAAAAACTGTTTTTT
TRBV5-4	.	.	TRBJ2-1	CASSLRGGLLNEQFF	TGTGCCAGCAGCTTAAGAGGGGGGCTCCTCAATGAGCAGTTCTTC
TRBV9	.	.	TRBJ2-7	CASSVGPGPSYEQYF	TGTGCCAGCAGCGTAGGACCGGGACCCTCCTACGAGCAGTACTTC
TRBV15	TRBD2	.	TRBJ2-1	CATTPIGAGAVVEQFF	TGTGCCACCACCCCCATAGGAGCGGGAGCAGTTGTTGAGCAGTTCTTC
TRBV5-1	.	few	TRBJ2-7	CASSLLWAGDYEQYF	TGCGCCAGCAGCTTGCTGTGGGCAGGCGACTACGAGCAGTACTTC
TRBV19	TRBD1	few	TRBJ1-1	CASSIQGVNTEAFF	TGTGCCAGTAGTATTCAGGGGGTGAACACTGAAGCTTTCTTT
TRBV2	.	.	TRBJ2-7	CASRPFTGYEQYF	TGTGCCAGCAGGCCTTTTACGGGATACGAGCAGTACTTC
TRBV19	TRBD2	.	TRBJ2-3	CASSQAGGSNTQYF	TGTGCCAGTAGTCAGGCGGGAGGCTCGAATACGCAGTATTTT
TRBV5-8	TRBD2	once	TRBJ2-3	CASSMGTSGTDTQYF	TGTGCCAGCAGCATGGGGACTAGCGGCACAGATACGCAGTATTTT
TRBV5-1	.	.	TRBJ2-4	CASSFGVRGNIQYF	TGCGCCAGCAGCTTTGGAGTCAGGGGAAACATTCAGTACTTC
TRBV6-1	.	.	TRBJ1-3	CASSYPGPGNTIYF	TGTGCCAGCAGTTATCCGGGTCCTGGAAACACCATATATTTT
TRBV29-1	TRBD1	.	TRBJ1-1	CSVGGGQGARMNTEAFF	TGCAGCGTTGGAGGGGGACAGGGGGCGAGGATGAACACTGAAGCTTTCTTT
TRBV6-6	TRBD1	once	TRBJ2-7	CASSYQGAAYEQYF	TGTGCCAGCAGTTACCAGGGGGCCGCCTACGAGCAGTACTTC
TRBV29-1	.	.	TRBJ1-1	CSVSIGGGTEAFF	TGCAGCGTTAGCATCGGGGGTGGTACTGAAGCTTTCTTT
TRBV7-9	TRBD1	medium-sized	TRBJ1-2	CASSSTGFGGYTF	TGTGCCAGCAGCTCGACAGGGTTCGGGGGCTACACCTTC
TRBV6-5	.	.	TRBJ1-1	CASSYNSVQVNTEAFF	TGTGCCAGCAGTTACAACTCGGTTCAGGTGAACACTGAAGCTTTCTTT
TRBV4-2	TRBD1	.	TRBJ2-3	CASSYRQGNTDTQYF	TGTGCCAGCAGTTACCGACAGGGTAACACAGATACGCAGTATTTT
TRBV9	.	.	TRBJ2-1	CASSVGGGSYNEQFF	TGTGCCAGCAGCGTAGGAGGAGGCTCCTACAATGAGCAGTTCTTC
TRBV6-6	.	once	TRBJ1-1	CASSRTAMNTEAFF	TGTGCCAGCAGCCGCACGGCCATGAACACTGAAGCTTTCTTT
TRBV18	.	.	TRBJ1-5	CASSPLGTGNQPQHF	TGTGCCAGCTCACCACTCGGGACTGGCAATCAGCCCCAGCATTTT
TRBV7-3	TRBD1	few	TRBJ1-1	CASSEGGAFTEAFF	TGTGCCAGCAGCGAAGGGGGCGCGTTTACTGAAGCTTTCTTT
TRBV5-1	TRBD2	.	TRBJ2-1	CASSVSAGVPNEQFF	TGCGCCAGCAGCGTTTCAGCGGGAGTCCCCAATGAGCAGTTCTTC
TRBV5-1	.	.	TRBJ2-7	CASSYLSPRTPYEQYF	TGCGCCAGCAGCTACTTGTCTCCGAGAACCCCCTACGAGCAGTACTTC
TRBV5-8	.	.	TRBJ1-4	CASSLGQGSYEKLFF	TGTGCCAGCAGCTTGGGGCAGGGGTCCTACGAAAAACTGTTTTTT
TRBV5-1	.	few	TRBJ2-5	CASSLGGGGQETQYF	TGCGCCAGCAGCTTGGGAGGAGGGGGCCAAGAGACCCAGTACTTC
TRBV21-1	.	few	TRBJ1-1	CAKVGRNTEAFF	TGTGCCAAGGTAGGGCGGAACACTGAAGCTTTCTTT
TRBV7-6	TRBD2	.	TRBJ2-7	CASSLGGTSGSLYEQYF	TGTGCCAGCAGCTTAGGAGGGACTAGCGGGAGTCTCTACGAGCAGTACTTC
TRBV2	.	.	TRBJ1-2	CASSVDPVPNYGYTF	TGTGCCAGCAGTGTGGATCCGGTCCCTAACTATGGCTACACCTTC
TRBV6-5	TRBD1	.	TRBJ2-1	CASKARQGRNEQFF	TGTGCCTCCAAAGCGAGACAGGGTCGCAATGAGCAGTTCTTC
TRBV2	TRBD1	.	TRBJ2-7	CASRARQGAASEQYF	TGTGCCAGCAGGGCTAGACAGGGGGCAGCATCCGAGCAGTACTTC
TRBV7-6	TRBD1	.	TRBJ1-3	CASSSKTGPGNTIYF	TGTGCCAGCAGCTCAAAGACAGGGCCCGGAAACACCATATATTTT
TRBV4-1	TRBD2	.	TRBJ2-5	CASSQDPGLAGRVTQYF	TGCGCCAGCAGCCAAGATCCGGGACTAGCGGGAAGGGTGACCCAGTACTTC
TRBV30	.	.	TRBJ1-3	CAWSIGRVDTIYF	TGTGCCTGGAGTATCGGCAGGGTTGACACCATATATTTT
TRBV6-5	.	.	TRBJ1-1	CASRGGSMNTEAFF	TGTGCCAGCAGGGGAGGTTCAATGAACACTGAAGCTTTCTTT
TRBV9	.	.	TRBJ2-1	CASSITLESLTYNEQFF	TGTGCCAGCAGCATAACCCTCGAAAGCTTAACCTACAATGAGCAGTTCTTC
TRBV10-2	TRBD1	.	TRBJ1-2	CASSLIQGNYGYTF	TGCGCCAGCAGTCTGATACAGGGGAACTATGGCTACACCTTC
TRBV7-8	.	.	TRBJ1-2	CASSLVADYGYTF	TGTGCCAGCAGCTTAGTGGCCGATTATGGCTACACCTTC
TRBV13	TRBD2	once	TRBJ2-1	CASSAWGLAPFVDEQFF	TGTGCCAGCAGCGCGTGGGGACTAGCGCCGTTCGTGGATGAGCAGTTCTTC
TRBV11-2	.	.	TRBJ2-1	CASSFRGTYNEQFF	TGTGCCAGCAGCTTTCGCGGGACCTACAATGAGCAGTTCTTC
TRBV6-5	.	few	TRBJ1-6	CASSPNRRVSPLHF	TGTGCCAGCAGTCCCAACCGCAGGGTTTCACCCCTCCACTTT
TRBV9	TRBD1	.	TRBJ1-1	CASSSRGGMNTEAFF	TGTGCCAGCAGCTCCAGGGGGGGAATGAACACTGAAGCTTTCTTT
TRBV10-3	TRBD1	few	TRBJ1-2	CAIRAGQGILGYGYTF	TGTGCCATCAGGGCGGGACAGGGGATTTTAGGCTATGGCTACACCTTC
TRBV18	.	.	TRBJ1-5	CASSAEGRGPQHF	TGTGCCAGCTCCGCAGAGGGGAGGGGTCCCCAGCATTTT
TRBV7-3	.	.	TRBJ2-7	CASSLVWHEQYF	TGTGCCAGCAGCTTAGTTTGGCACGAGCAGTACTTC
TRBV5-1	.	.	TRBJ2-3	CASSLEYTQYF	TGCGCCAGCAGCTTGGAATATACGCAGTATTTT
TRBV6-5	TRBD1	.	TRBJ1-2	CASSMGTGGYYGYTF	TGTGCCAGCAGTATGGGGACAGGGGGTTACTATGGCTACACCTTC
TRBV18	.	.	TRBJ1-6	CASSPSPESPLHF	TGTGCCAGCTCACCTAGTCCGGAGTCACCCCTCCACTTT
TRBV7-6	.	.	TRBJ1-1	CASSLPPLTEAFF	TGTGCCAGCAGTTTACCCCCCCTAACTGAAGCTTTCTTT